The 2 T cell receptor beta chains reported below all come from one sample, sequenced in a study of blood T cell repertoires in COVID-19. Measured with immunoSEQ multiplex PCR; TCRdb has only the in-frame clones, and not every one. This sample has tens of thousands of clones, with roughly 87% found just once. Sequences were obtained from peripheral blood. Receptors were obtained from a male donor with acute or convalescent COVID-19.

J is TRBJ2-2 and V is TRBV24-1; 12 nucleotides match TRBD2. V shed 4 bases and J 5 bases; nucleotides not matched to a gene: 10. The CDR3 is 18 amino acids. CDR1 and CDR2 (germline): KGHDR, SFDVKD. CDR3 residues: CATSDPTSGGPGTGELFF. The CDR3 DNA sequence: TGTGCCACCAGTGACCCAACTAGCGGGGGGCCCGGGACCGGGGAGCTGTTTTTT.

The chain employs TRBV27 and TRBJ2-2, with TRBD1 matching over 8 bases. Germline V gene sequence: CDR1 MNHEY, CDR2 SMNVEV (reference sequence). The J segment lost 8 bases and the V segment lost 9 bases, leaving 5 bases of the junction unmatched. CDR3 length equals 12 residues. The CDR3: CARQGVAGELFF. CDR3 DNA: TGTGCCAGACAGGGGGTTGCTGGGGAGCTGTTTTTT.